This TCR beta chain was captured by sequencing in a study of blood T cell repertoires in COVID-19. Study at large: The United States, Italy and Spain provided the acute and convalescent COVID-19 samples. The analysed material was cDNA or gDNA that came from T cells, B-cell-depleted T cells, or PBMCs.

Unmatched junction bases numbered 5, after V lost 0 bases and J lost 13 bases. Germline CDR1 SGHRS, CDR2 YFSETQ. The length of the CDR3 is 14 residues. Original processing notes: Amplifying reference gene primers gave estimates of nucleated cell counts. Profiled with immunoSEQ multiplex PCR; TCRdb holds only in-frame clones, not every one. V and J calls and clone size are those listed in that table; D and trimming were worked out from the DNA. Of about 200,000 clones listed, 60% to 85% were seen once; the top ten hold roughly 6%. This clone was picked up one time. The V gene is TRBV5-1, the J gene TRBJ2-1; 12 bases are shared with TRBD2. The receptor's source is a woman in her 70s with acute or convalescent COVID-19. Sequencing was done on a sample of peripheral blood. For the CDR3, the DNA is TGCGCCAGCAGCTTGGGTCTAGCGGGAGGGCCTCAGTTCTTC. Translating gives CASSLGLAGGPQFF.